This T cell receptor (beta chain) appears in the sequencing data of a study of T cell repertoires in cytomegalovirus infection. Study information: Shared public TCR beta signatures pointed to both CMV infection and a matching HLA type. Notes on the study in general: The ex vivo response showed dominance by HLA-C-restricted CMV-specific TCR beta clonotypes. The study identified carriers of CMV plus the relevant HLA from cumulative public TCR beta family frequency.

To note about this clonotype: Its specificity is unknown.

Using its own MiXCR run on the reads, TCRdb lists one record per CDR3 protein. This table has about 400,000 distinct CDR3 sequences, about a sixth appearing once. This receptor was taken from a human donor in good health (CMV status not recorded). Some clones in this sample may be carry-over from other donors' samples. Sequencing was performed on PBMCs.

The CDR3 sequence is CAIRGTGGFTDTQYF. As DNA, the CDR3 is TGTGCCATCAGGGGGACAGGGGGCTTCACAGATACGCAGTATTTT. The chain couples TRBV10-3 to TRBJ2-3; 12 bases match TRBD1. This CDR3 is built from 15 residues. With V trimmed by 6 bases and J by 2 bases, 3 bases remained unmatched. Germline CDR1 ENHRY, CDR2 SYGVKD.